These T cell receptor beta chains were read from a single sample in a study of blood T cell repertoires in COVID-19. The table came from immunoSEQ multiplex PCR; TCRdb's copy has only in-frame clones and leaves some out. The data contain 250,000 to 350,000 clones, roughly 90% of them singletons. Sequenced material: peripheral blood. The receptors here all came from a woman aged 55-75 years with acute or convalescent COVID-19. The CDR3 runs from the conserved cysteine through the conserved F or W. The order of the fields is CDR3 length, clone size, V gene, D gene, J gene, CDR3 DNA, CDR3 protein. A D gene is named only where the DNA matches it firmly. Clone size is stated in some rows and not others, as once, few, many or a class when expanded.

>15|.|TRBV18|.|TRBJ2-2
TGTGCCAGCTCACCATCTCCTACGGGCACCGGGGAGCTGTTTTTT
CASSPSPTGTGELFF
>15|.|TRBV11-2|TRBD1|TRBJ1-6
TGTGCCAGCAGCCCAGGGACAGTAGCTAATTCACCCCTCCACTTT
CASSPGTVANSPLHF
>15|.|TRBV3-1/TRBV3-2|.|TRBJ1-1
TGTGCCAGCAGCCAAGATATCGGCGGGAACACTGAAGCTTTCTTT
CASSQDIGGNTEAFF
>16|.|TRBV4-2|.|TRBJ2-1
TGTGCCAGCAGCCATGGAGGGACCGGCACCTACAATGAGCAGTTCTTC
CASSHGGTGTYNEQFF
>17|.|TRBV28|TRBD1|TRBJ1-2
TGTGCCAGCGGGGAGACCGGGACAGGGGCCTTTAACTATGGCTACACCTTC
CASGETGTGAFNYGYTF
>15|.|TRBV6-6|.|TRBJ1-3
TGTGCCAGCAGCCGCTACAGGGTGGAAGGAAACACCATATATTTT
CASSRYRVEGNTIYF
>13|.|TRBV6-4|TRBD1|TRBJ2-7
TGTGCCAGCGGGACAGGGAATCACTACGAGCAGTACTTC
CASGTGNHYEQYF
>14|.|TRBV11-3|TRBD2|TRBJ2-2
TGTGCCAGCAGCCGGGGGGGGAACACCGGGGAGCTGTTTTTT
CASSRGGNTGELFF
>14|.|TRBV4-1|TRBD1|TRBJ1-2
TGCGCCAGCAGCCAGGCACAGGGGGTCTATGGCTACACCTTC
CASSQAQGVYGYTF
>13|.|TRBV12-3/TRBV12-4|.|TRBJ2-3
TGTGCCAGCAGTGGGCAGGGCACAGATACGCAGTATTTT
CASSGQGTDTQYF
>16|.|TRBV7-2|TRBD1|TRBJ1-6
TGTGCCAGCAGCTTAACCGCCGGACAGGGGAATTCACCCCTCCACTTT
CASSLTAGQGNSPLHF
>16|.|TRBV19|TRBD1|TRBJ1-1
TGTGCCAGTAGTATAAAGACAGGGGGCGTGAACACTGAAGCTTTCTTT
CASSIKTGGVNTEAFF
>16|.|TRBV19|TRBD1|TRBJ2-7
TGTGCCAGTAGTCATTGGGCAACAGGGGGCTATCGCGAGCAGTACTTC
CASSHWATGGYREQYF
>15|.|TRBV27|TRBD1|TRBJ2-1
TGTGCCAGCAGTGCGCCGGGACAGGGTGTGAATGAGCAGTTCTTC
CASSAPGQGVNEQFF
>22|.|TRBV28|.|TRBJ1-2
TGTGCCAGCAGGCCCGGACTCCTAACCCCCAAGATCACCAAAAGAGATCGGTATGGCTACACCTTC
CASRPGLLTPKITKRDRYGYTF
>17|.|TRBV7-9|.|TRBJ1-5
TGTGCCAGCAGCTTCATCTTGGACAGCGGTTACGATCAGCCCCAGCATTTT
CASSFILDSGYDQPQHF
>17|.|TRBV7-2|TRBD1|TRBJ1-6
TGTGCCAGCAGCTTAGGCGGGACAGGGGTGAGGAATTCACCCCTCCACTTT
CASSLGGTGVRNSPLHF
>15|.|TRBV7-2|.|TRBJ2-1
TGTGCCAGCAGCCCGAGACAGGACCCCTACAATGAGCAGTTCTTC
CASSPRQDPYNEQFF
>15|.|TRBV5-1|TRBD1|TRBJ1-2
TGCGCCAGCAGCCCCCGGGACAGGGCTGGGTATGGCTACACCTTC
CASSPRDRAGYGYTF
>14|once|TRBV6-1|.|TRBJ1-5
TGTGCCAGCAGTGAAAGAGGTCGGGTTCAGCCCCAGCATTTT
CASSERGRVQPQHF
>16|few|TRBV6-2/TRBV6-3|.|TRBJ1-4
TGTGCCAGCAGTTCAAGGGGATGGCTCACTAATGAAAAACTGTTTTTT
CASSSRGWLTNEKLFF
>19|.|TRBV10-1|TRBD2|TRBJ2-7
TGCGCCAGCGAGGAGGGGGACGAAGAGGCTAGCGGGATTACCTACGAGCAGTACTTC
CASEEGDEEASGITYEQYF
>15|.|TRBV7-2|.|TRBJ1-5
TGTGCCAGCAGCTTAGGTCAGAATAGCAATCAGCCCCAGCATTTT
CASSLGQNSNQPQHF
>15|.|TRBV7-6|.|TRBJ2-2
TGTGCCAGCAGCTTAGTGGGGCGAGCCGGGGGGGAGCTGTTTTTT
CASSLVGRAGGELFF
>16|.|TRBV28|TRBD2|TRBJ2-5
TGTGCCAGCACCACGATAGCGGGAGTGGGCCCGGGGACCCAGTACTTC
CASTTIAGVGPGTQYF
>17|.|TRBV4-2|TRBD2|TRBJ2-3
TGTGCCAGCAGCCAAGCCGGACTAGCGGGGGTCACAGATACGCAGTATTTT
CASSQAGLAGVTDTQYF
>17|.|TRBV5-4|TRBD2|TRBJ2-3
TGTGCCAGCAGCAGGACTAGCGGGGGGGCCGGTACAGATACGCAGTATTTT
CASSRTSGGAGTDTQYF
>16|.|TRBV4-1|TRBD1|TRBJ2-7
TGCGCCAGCAGCCAAGAAGAGCAGGGGGTTACCTACGAGCAGTACTTC
CASSQEEQGVTYEQYF
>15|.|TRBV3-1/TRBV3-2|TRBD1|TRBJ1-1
TGTGCCAGCAGCCCAGGGACAGTGATGAACACTGAAGCTTTCTTT
CASSPGTVMNTEAFF
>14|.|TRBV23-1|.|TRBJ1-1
TGCGCCAGCAGTCGGGGGGAAATGTACACTGAAGCTTTCTTT
CASSRGEMYTEAFF
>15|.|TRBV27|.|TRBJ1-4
TGTGCCAGCAGTTTAGGCCGCCCGGGAATCGAAAAACTGTTTTTT
CASSLGRPGIEKLFF
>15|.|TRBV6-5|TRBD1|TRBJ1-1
TGTGCCAGCAGTTATTTCGGACAGGGGAACACTGAAGCTTTCTTT
CASSYFGQGNTEAFF
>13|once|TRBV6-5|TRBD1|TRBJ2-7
TGTGCCAGCAGTTATGACAGGGGCGGGGAGCAGTACTTC
CASSYDRGGEQYF
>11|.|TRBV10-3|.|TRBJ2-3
TGTGCCATCAGTAGCGGAGATACGCAGTATTTT
CAISSGDTQYF
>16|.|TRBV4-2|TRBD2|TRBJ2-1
TGTGCCAGCAGCCAGGAACCTAGCGGGAGTCACAATGAGCAGTTCTTC
CASSQEPSGSHNEQFF
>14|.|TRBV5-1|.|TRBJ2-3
TGCGCCAGCAGCCCCCGCAGAGGGTTTACTACGCAGTATTTT
CASSPRRGFTTQYF
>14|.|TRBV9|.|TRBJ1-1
TGTGCCAGCAGCGTAGGGGAGGGGAGGACTGAAGCTTTCTTT
CASSVGEGRTEAFF